The 9 T cell receptor beta chains presented below share a single source sample, sequenced in a study of T cells in Graves' hyperthyroidism and ophthalmopathy. It was RNA transcripts that yielded the amplified TCR beta CDR3 regions. HTBI primers were employed in a first-round RT-PCR of the TCR CDR3. TCRdb redid the calling of the multiplex PCR reads with MiXCR, one entry per CDR3 protein. The table includes a few hundred thousand distinct CDR3 sequences, about 18% detected once. Sequencing input: blood. These receptors all stem from a man younger than 30 with Graves' ophthalmopathy.

This clonotype appeared many times. The chain couples TRBV2 to TRBJ1-5, with D uncertain. Trimming pared 4 bases from V and 7 bases from J, leaving 17 bases between. Germline loops: CDR1 SNHLY, CDR2 FYNNEI. The CDR3 is 15 amino acids. This chain's CDR3 is CASSVYGLAKQPQHF. The CDR3 DNA reads TGTGCCAGCAGTGTTTACGGGTTAGCAAAACAGCCCCAGCATTTT.

This clonotype came up many times. The rearrangement joins TRBV12-3 or TRBV12-4 to TRBJ1-5; unclear D gene. The CDR3 length is 15 residues. Trimming stripped 3 bases from V and 4 bases from J, with 13 bases between. The CDR3 DNA is TGTGCCAGCAGTTTTACCCGGTTAGGTAATCAGCCCCAGCATTTT. Encoded protein: CASSFTRLGNQPQHF.

This clonotype has just a few counts. The gene calls are TRBV6-2 or TRBV6-3 and TRBJ1-2, with 10 bases lining up with TRBD1. V gave up 6 bases and J gave up 7 bases; unmatched junction bases: 11. This CDR3 comprises 15 residues. Germline lookup yields CDR1 MNHEY and CDR2 SVGEGT. DNA of the CDR3: TGTGCCAGCAGAAAACGTTCCGGGACAGGGGTTGGCTACACCTTC. Translating it yields CASRKRSGTGVGYTF.

The chain couples TRBV7-3 to TRBJ2-2; the match to TRBD2 covers 13 bases. Trimming cost V 5 bases and J 5 bases; bases outside gene matches: 14. Germline V gives CDR1 SGHTA, CDR2 FQGTGA. The CDR3 is 19 amino acids. This CDR3 is CASSETGTSGASPTGELFF. CDR3 bases: TGTGCCAGCAGCGAAACCGGGACTAGCGGGGCCTCCCCAACCGGGGAGCTGTTTTTT.

The gene calls are TRBV5-6 and TRBJ2-2, with no clear D. The V gene's germline CDR1 is SGHDT and CDR2 YYEEEE. This CDR3 is 16 amino acids long. V was shortened by 1 base and J by 6 bases, with 16 bases between the two germline ends. For the CDR3, the DNA is TGTGCCAGCAGCTTGCTGATAGGGTCCCCACCCGGGGAGCTGTTTTTT. Translating gives CASSLLIGSPPGELFF.

The chain is built from TRBV19 and TRBJ1-2; 9 nucleotides align to TRBD1. Germline V gives CDR1 LNHDA, CDR2 SQIVND (reference sequence). V was pared by 5 bases and J by 4 bases, with 5 bases of the junction left unmatched. CDR3 length equals 14 residues. The CDR3 here is CASSFGQGLYGYTF. The CDR3 DNA reads TGTGCCAGTAGTTTCGGACAGGGGCTCTATGGCTACACCTTC. The full variable domain, completed using reference TRBV19 and TRBJ1-2, is DGGITQSPKYLFRKEGQNVTLSCEQNLNHDAMYWYRQDPGQGLRLIYYSQIVNDFQKGDIAEGYSVSREKKESFPLTVTSAQKNPTAFYLCASSFGQGLYGYTFGSGTRLTVV.

The chain combines TRBV20-1 with TRBJ2-3; possibly TRBD2 for D (5 bases). Trimming cost V 0 bases and J 2 bases, with 9 bases left between them. This CDR3 contains 14 residues. Germline V CDR1 and CDR2: DFQATT, SNEGSKA (reference sequence). The CDR3 nucleotides are TGCAGTGCTAGAGACACGGGATCCACAGATACGCAGTATTTT. Protein: CSARDTGSTDTQYF.

V is TRBV4-2 and J is TRBJ2-3; D possibly corresponds to TRBD1 (6 bases). V was shortened by 4 bases and J by 6 bases, with 11 bases between the two germline ends. CDR1 is LGHNA and CDR2 is YNFKEQ in the germline V gene. The CDR3 sequence is 13 residues long. The CDR3 protein is CASSPGRGDTQYF. CDR3 coding DNA: TGTGCCAGCAGCCCAGGCAGGGGTGATACGCAGTATTTT.

The genes are TRBV4-1 and TRBJ1-1, with TRBD1 identical over 8 bases. Looked up from germline, CDR1 is MGHRA and CDR2 is YSYEKL. Trimming at V came to 3 bases and at J to 2 bases, leaving 5 bases not matched to a gene. The CDR3 is 15 amino acids. The CDR3 coding sequence is TGCGCCAGCAGCCATCCCGGGACAGGCAACACTGAAGCTTTCTTT. Amino acids: CASSHPGTGNTEAFF.